These 7 T cell receptor beta chains share one sample of origin, sequenced in a study of T cells in narcolepsy. Using immunoSEQ multiplex PCR, the repertoire was profiled, and TCRdb retains in-frame clones only, with some absent. Of about 32,000 clones listed, roughly 87% are singletons. Material for sequencing was memory (CD45RA-) CD4+ T cells from blood. These receptors came from a human donor in good health.

In its sample, this clone was seen a few times. This sample also contains other DNA sequences that code for the same CDR3. The chain joins TRBV7-2 to TRBJ2-5, with 7 bases identical to TRBD2. CDR1 SGHTA and CDR2 FQGNSA come from the germline V gene. V shed 1 base and J 2 bases; nucleotides not matched to a gene: 1. CDR3 size: 14 residues. The CDR3 region is CASSLVGGQETQYF. CDR3 nucleotide sequence: TGTGCCAGCAGCTTAGTGGGAGGGCAAGAGACCCAGTACTTC.

The chain couples TRBV7-2 to TRBJ2-1; 8 bases fit TRBD2. Germline trimming cut 6 bases from V and 6 bases from J; bases unmatched to any gene: 4. CDR3 length: 13 amino acids. CDR1 is SGHTA, CDR2 FQGNSA, per germline. The CDR3 region has the DNA TGTGCCAGCAGATCGGGGGGGCCCAATGAGCAGTTCTTC. Residues: CASRSGGPNEQFF.

The chain combines TRBV7-2 with TRBJ1-5; perhaps TRBD1 as D (6 bases). The V and J ends lost 4 bases and 10 bases respectively, with 17 bases between them. This CDR3 region has 14 residues. From germline, CDR1 is SGHTA and CDR2 FQGNSA. This CDR3 reads CASSSLTGDIPQHF. In nucleotides, the CDR3 is TGTGCCAGCAGCTCCCTAACCGGGGACATACCCCAGCATTTT.

This clone was seen a handful of times. The chain joins TRBV29-1 to TRBJ2-5, with a possible D match to TRBD2 (6 bases). V was pared by 8 bases and J by 2 bases, with 15 bases between. There are 13 residues in the CDR3. Germline V gene lookup returns CDR1 SQVTM and CDR2 ANQGSEA. DNA of the CDR3: TGCAGCTCATTGGCGGGGCTGCAAGAGACCCAGTACTTC. Its translation: CSSLAGLQETQYF.

This chain links TRBV5-1 with TRBJ1-4; 9 bases line up with TRBD1. Unmatched junction bases numbered 5, after V lost 3 bases and J lost 5 bases. The length of the CDR3 is 15 residues. Germline assignment: CDR1 SGHRS and CDR2 YFSETQ. CDR3 coding DNA: TGCGCCAGCAGCTCTGGTGGACAGGGGAATGAAAAACTGTTTTTT. It yields the protein CASSSGGQGNEKLFF.

The V and J genes are TRBV18 and TRBJ2-2; D ambiguous. This CDR3 has 12 residues. Germline V lookup: CDR1 KGHSH, CDR2 LQKENI. Trimming removed 6 bases at V and 1 base at J, with 3 bases between. Here the CDR3 DNA reads TGTGCCAGCTCCTTGAACACCGGGGAGCTGTTTTTT. Its protein product is CASSLNTGELFF.

The rearrangement joins TRBV5-1 to TRBJ1-1; no firm D call. Trimming cost V 0 bases and J 6 bases, with 9 bases left between them. The CDR3 covers 13 residues. CDR1 is SGHRS and CDR2 is YFSETQ in the germline V gene. CDR3: CASSLDPGPEAFF. CDR3 bases: TGCGCCAGCAGCTTGGATCCCGGCCCTGAAGCTTTCTTT.